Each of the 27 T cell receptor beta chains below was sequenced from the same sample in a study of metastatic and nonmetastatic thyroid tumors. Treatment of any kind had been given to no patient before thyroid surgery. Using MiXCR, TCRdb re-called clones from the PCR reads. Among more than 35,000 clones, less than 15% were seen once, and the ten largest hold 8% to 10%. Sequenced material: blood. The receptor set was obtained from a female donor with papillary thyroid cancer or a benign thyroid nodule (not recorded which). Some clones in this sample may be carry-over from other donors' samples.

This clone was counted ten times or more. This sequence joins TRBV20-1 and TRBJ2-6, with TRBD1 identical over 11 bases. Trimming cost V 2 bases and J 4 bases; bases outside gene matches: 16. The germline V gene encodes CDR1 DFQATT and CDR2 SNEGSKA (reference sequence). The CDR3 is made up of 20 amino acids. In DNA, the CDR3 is TGCAGTGCTAGAACTTATCAGACAGGACAGGGGGCGCGAGGGGCCAACGTCCTGACTTTC. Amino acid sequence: CSARTYQTGQGARGANVLTF.

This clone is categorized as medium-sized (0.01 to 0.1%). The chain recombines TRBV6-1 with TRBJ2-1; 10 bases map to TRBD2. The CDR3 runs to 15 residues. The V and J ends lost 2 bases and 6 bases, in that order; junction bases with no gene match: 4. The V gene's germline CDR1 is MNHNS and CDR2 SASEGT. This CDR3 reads CASSEPASGSNEQFF. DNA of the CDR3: TGTGCCAGCAGTGAACCGGCTAGCGGGAGCAATGAGCAGTTCTTC.

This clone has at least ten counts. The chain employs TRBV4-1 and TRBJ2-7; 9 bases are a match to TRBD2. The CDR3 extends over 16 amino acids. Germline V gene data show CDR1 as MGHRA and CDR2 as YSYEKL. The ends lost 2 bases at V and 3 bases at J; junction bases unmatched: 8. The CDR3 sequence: CASSQKAGGNSYEQYF. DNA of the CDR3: TGCGCCAGCAGCCAAAAGGCGGGAGGGAACAGCTACGAGCAGTACTTC.

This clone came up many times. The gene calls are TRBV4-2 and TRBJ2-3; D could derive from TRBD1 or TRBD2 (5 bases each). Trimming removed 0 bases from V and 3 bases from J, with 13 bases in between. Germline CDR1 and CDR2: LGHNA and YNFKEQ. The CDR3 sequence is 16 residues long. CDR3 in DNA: TGTGCCAGCAGCCAAGATCAGGGAGTCCGAACAGATACGCAGTATTTT. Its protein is CASSQDQGVRTDTQYF.

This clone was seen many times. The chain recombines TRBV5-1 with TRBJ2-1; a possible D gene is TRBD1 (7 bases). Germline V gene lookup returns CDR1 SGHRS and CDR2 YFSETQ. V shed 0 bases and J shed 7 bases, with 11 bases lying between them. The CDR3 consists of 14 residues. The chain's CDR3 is CASSLGPGGNEQFF. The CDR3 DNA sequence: TGCGCCAGCAGCTTGGGTCCAGGGGGGAATGAGCAGTTCTTC.

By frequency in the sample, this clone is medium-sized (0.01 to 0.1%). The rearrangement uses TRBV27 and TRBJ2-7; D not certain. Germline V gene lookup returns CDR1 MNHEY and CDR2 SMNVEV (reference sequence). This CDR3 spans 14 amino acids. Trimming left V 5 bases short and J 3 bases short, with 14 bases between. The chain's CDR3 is CASSLTGRSYEQYF. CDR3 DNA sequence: TGTGCCAGCAGTCTCACCGGGCGAAGCTACGAGCAGTACTTC.

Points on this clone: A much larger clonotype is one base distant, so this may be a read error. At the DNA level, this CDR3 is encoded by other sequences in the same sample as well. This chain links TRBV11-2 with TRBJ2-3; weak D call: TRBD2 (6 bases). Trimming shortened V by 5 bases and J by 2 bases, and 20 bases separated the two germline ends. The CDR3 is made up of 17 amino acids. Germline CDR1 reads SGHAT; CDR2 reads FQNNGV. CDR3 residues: CASSPSRGGRNTDTQYF. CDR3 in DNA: TGTGCCAGCAGCCCAAGCAGAGGAGGGCGAAACACAGATACGCAGTATTTT.

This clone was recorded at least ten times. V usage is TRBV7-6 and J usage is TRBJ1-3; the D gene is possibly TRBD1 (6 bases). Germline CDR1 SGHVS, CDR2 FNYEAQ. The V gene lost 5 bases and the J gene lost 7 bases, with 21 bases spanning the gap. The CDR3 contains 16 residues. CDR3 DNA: TGTGCCAGCAGCCGAAGGAGGGGGGAGAAAGGGAACACCATATATTTT. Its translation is CASSRRRGEKGNTIYF.

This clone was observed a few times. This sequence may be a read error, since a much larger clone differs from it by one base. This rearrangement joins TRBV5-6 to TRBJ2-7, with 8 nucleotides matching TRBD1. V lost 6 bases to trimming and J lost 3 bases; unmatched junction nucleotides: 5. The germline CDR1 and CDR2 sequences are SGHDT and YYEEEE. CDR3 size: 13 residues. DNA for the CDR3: TGTGCCAGCATCCCTGGGACAGGCTACGAGCAGTACTTC. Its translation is CASIPGTGYEQYF.

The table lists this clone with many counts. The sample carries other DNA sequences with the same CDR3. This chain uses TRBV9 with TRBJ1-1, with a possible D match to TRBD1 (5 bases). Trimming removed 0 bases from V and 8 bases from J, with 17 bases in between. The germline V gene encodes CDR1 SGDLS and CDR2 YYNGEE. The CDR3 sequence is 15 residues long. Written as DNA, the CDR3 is TGTGCCAGCAGCGTAGATGGGGGGGATCTGATCGAAGCTTTCTTT. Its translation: CASSVDGGDLIEAFF. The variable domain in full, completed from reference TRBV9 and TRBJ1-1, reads DSGVTQTPKHLITATGQRVTLRCSPRSGDLSVYWYQQSLDQGLQFLIQYYNGEERAKGNILERFSAQQFPDLHSELNLSSLELGDSALYFCASSVDGGDLIEAFFGQGTRLTVV.

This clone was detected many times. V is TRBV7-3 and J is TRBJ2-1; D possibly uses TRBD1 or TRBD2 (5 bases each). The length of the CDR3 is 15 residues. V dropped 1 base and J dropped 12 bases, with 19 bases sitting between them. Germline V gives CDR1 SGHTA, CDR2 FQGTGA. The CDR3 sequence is CASSLNAGSGGPQFF. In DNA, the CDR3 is TGTGCCAGCAGCTTAAACGCAGGGAGCGGAGGCCCGCAGTTCTTC. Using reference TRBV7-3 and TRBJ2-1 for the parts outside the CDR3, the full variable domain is GAGVSQTPSNKVTEKGKYVELRCDPISGHTALYWYRQSLGQGPEFLIYFQGTGAADDSGLPNDRFFAVRPEGSVSTLKIQRTERGDSAVYLCASSLNAGSGGPQFFGPGTRLTVL.

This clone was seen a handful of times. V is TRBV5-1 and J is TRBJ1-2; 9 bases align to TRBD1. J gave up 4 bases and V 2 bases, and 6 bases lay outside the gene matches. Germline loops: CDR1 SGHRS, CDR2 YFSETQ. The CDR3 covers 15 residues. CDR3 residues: CASSFSTGGSYGYTF. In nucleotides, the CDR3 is TGCGCCAGCAGCTTCTCGACAGGGGGTTCCTATGGCTACACCTTC.

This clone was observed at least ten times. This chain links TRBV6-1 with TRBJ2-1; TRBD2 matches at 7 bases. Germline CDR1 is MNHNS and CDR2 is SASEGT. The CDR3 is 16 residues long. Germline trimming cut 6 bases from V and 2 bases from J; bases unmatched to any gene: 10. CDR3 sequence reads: CASSRGLEDPYNEQFF. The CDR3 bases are TGTGCCAGCAGCCGCGGACTAGAAGACCCCTACAATGAGCAGTTCTTC.

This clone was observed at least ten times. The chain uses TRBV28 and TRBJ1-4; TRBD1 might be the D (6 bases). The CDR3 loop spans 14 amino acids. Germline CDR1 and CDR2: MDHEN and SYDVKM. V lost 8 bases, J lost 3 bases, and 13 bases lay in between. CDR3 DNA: TGTGCCAGCGGGGAGGGGGGAGCTAATGAAAAACTGTTTTTT. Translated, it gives CASGEGGANEKLFF.

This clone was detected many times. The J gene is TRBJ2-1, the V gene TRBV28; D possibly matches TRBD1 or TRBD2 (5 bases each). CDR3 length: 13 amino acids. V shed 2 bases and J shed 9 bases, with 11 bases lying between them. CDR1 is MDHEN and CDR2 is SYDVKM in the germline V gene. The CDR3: CASSLVDGTEQFF. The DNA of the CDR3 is TGTGCCAGCAGTTTAGTGGATGGGACTGAGCAGTTCTTC.

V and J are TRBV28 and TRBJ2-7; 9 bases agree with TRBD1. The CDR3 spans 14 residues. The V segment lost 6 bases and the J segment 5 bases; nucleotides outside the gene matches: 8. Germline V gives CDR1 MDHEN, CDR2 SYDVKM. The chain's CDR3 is CASSRTGVVHEQYF. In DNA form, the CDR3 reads TGTGCCAGCAGCAGGACAGGGGTCGTCCACGAGCAGTACTTC.

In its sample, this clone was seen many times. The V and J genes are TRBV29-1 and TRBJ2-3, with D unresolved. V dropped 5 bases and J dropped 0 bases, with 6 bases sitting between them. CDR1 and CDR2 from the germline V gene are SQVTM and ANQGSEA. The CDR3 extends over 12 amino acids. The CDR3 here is CSVQSSTDTQYF. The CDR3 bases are TGCAGCGTTCAATCCAGCACAGATACGCAGTATTTT.

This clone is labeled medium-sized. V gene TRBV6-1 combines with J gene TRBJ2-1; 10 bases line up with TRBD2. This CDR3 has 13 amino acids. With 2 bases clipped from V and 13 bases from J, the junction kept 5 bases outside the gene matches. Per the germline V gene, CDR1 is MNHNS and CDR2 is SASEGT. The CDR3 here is CASSETLAGDQFF. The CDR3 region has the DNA TGTGCCAGCAGTGAAACCCTAGCGGGAGACCAGTTCTTC.

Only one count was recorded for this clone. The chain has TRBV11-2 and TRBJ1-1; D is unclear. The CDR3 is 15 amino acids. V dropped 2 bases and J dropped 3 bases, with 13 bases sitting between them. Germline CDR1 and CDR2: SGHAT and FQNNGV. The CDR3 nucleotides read TGTGCCAGCAGCTTATTGGCGAGAGGCGACACTGAAGCTTTCTTT. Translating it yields CASSLLARGDTEAFF.

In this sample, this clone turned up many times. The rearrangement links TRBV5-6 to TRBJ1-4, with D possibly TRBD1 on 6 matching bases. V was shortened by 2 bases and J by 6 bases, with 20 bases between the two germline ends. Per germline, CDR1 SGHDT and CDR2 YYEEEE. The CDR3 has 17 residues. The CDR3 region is CASSFYRVRGGDEKLFF. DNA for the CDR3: TGTGCCAGCAGCTTTTACAGGGTAAGGGGAGGCGATGAAAAACTGTTTTTT. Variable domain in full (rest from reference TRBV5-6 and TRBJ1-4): DAGVTQSPTHLIKTRGQQVTLRCSPKSGHDTVSWYQQALGQGPQFIFQYYEEEERQRGNFPDRFSGHQFPNYSSELNVNALLLGDSALYLCASSFYRVRGGDEKLFFGSGTQLSVL.

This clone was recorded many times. This chain's CDR3 is CASGGGAYEQYF. As DNA, the CDR3 is TGTGCCAGCGGCGGGGGGGCCTACGAGCAGTACTTC. This chain links TRBV12-3 or TRBV12-4 with TRBJ2-7; 9 positions agree with TRBD2. J lost 2 bases, V lost 8 bases, and 1 base had no gene match. This CDR3 spans 12 amino acids.

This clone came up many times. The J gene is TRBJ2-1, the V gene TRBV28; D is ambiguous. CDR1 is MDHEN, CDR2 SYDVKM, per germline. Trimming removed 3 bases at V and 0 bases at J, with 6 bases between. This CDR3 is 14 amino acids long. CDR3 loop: CASSFRISYNEQFF. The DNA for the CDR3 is TGTGCCAGCAGTTTCCGGATCTCCTACAATGAGCAGTTCTTC.

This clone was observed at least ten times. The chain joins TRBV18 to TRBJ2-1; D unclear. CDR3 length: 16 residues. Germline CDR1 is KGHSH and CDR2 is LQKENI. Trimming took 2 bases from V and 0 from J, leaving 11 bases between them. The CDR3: CASSPNQVGSYNEQFF. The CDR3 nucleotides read TGTGCCAGCTCACCAAATCAAGTTGGCTCCTACAATGAGCAGTTCTTC. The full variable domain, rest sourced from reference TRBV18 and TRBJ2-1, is NAGVMQNPRHLVRRRGQEARLRCSPMKGHSHVYWYRQLPEEGLKFMVYLQKENIIDESGMPKERFSAEFPKEGPSILRIQQVVRGDSAAYFCASSPNQVGSYNEQFFGPGTRLTVL.

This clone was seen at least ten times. This CDR3 reads CASSPPPGTDTQYF. The CDR3 DNA is TGCGCCAGCAGCCCTCCTCCGGGCACAGATACGCAGTATTTT. The rearrangement uses TRBV4-1 and TRBJ2-3, with D hard to call. The V and J ends lost 4 bases and 1 base respectively, with 9 bases between them. This CDR3 contains 14 residues. Germline loops: CDR1 MGHRA, CDR2 YSYEKL.

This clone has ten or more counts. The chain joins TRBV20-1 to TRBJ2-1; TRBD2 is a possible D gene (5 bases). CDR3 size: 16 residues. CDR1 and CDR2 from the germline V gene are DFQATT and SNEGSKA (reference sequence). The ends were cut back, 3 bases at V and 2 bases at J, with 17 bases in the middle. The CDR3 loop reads CSASPFRSGTYNEQFF. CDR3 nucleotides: TGCAGTGCTAGCCCCTTCAGGTCGGGGACCTACAATGAGCAGTTCTTC.

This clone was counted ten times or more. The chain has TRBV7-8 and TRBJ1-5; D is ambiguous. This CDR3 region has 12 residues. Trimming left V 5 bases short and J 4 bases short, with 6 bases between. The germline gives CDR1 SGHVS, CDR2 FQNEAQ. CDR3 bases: TGTGCCAGCAGCACCATAAATCAGCCCCAGCATTTT. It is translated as CASSTINQPQHF.

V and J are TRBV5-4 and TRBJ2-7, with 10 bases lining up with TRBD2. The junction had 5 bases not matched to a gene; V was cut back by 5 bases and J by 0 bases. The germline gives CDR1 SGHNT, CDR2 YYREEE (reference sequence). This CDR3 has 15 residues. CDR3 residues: CASSFGLADSYEQYF. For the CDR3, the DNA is TGTGCCAGCAGTTTTGGACTAGCGGACTCCTACGAGCAGTACTTC.